Listed below are T cell receptor beta chains from one sample, sequenced in a study of beta chain features in type 1 diabetes. The data were produced by immunoSEQ multiplex PCR, yet TCRdb's version contains in-frame clones alone and is incomplete. The sample consists of some 160,000 clones, 9% to 10% of them appearing once. Specimen: central memory CD4+ T cells from blood. These receptors were taken from a woman between 25 and 40 years old with type 1 diabetes. The CDR3 runs from the conserved cysteine through the conserved F or W. The order of the fields is clone size, D gene, J gene, V gene, CDR3 DNA, CDR3 protein. A D gene is named only where the DNA matches it firmly. Part of the rows lack a size; the others show once, few, many or a class for expanded clones.

>-|TRBD1|TRBJ2-4|TRBV28
TGTGCCAGCAGTACCGGGGGACAGGGTGCAATTTCGAACATTCAGTACTTC
CASSTGGQGAISNIQYF
>-|-|TRBJ2-5|TRBV7-9
TGTGCCAGCAGGCCATTATTCGGGATGCGTGACGCGGAGACCCAGTACTTC
CASRPLFGMRDAETQYF
>few|TRBD1|TRBJ2-1|TRBV2
TGTGCCAGCAGCAATGGACAGGGGAGCTACAATGAGCAGTTCTTC
CASSNGQGSYNEQFF
>-|-|TRBJ1-1|TRBV5-8
TGTGCCAGCAGCAGCCGACAGGTACTCATGAACACTGAAGCTTTCTTT
CASSSRQVLMNTEAFF
>few|TRBD1|TRBJ1-2|TRBV6-1
TGTGCCAGCAGAGCCGCCGGGACAGCCTATGGCTACACCTTC
CASRAAGTAYGYTF
>few|-|TRBJ2-1|TRBV4-2
TGTGCCAGCAGCATCGGAGGGCCCTATTACAATGAGCAGTTCTTC
CASSIGGPYYNEQFF
>few|-|TRBJ2-5|TRBV27
TGTGCCAGCAGTTTAAATCTGCAAGAGACCCAGTACTTC
CASSLNLQETQYF
>few|-|TRBJ2-1|TRBV30
TGTGCCTGGAGTGACAGGAGCTCCTACAATGAGCAGTTCTTC
CAWSDRSSYNEQFF
>few|TRBD2|TRBJ2-2|TRBV5-1
TGCGCCAGCAGCTTGGCCAGCGGGATGAACACCGGGGAGCTGTTTTTT
CASSLASGMNTGELFF
>few|-|TRBJ2-4|TRBV4-1
TGCGCCAGCAGCCAAGAGGGCCAGCGGAGTAACATTCAGTACTTC
CASSQEGQRSNIQYF
>-|-|TRBJ2-1|TRBV18
TGTGCCAGCTCACTATCGGGGTCGTTCTACAATGAGCAGTTCTTC
CASSLSGSFYNEQFF
>few|-|TRBJ2-2|TRBV9
TGTGCCAGCAGCGTAGATCCCGGGAACACCGGGGAGCTGTTTTTT
CASSVDPGNTGELFF
>-|TRBD2|TRBJ2-1|TRBV5-1
TGCGCCAGCAGTTCTAGCGGGTCCTACAATGAGCAGTTCTTC
CASSSSGSYNEQFF
>few|-|TRBJ1-2|TRBV28
TGTGCCAGCAATACAGCTCGAGGCTACACCTTC
CASNTARGYTF
>-|-|TRBJ2-2|TRBV2
TGTGCCAGCAGTGAATCCGAGATTAACACCGGGGAGCTGTTTTTT
CASSESEINTGELFF
>few|-|TRBJ2-7|TRBV21-1
TGTGCCAGCAGCGAAGGGGTCACAGGGGCCCCCTCCTACGAGCAGTACTTC
CASSEGVTGAPSYEQYF
>-|-|TRBJ1-1|TRBV7-9
TGTGCCAGCAGCTTAGTAGTGAACACTGAAGCTTTCTTT
CASSLVVNTEAFF
>few|TRBD2|TRBJ2-3|TRBV29-1
TGCAGCGGTAGAACTAGCGCAGGCACAGATACGCAGTATTTT
CSGRTSAGTDTQYF
>-|-|TRBJ2-7|TRBV7-9
TGTGCCAGCAGCTTAGCGAGCGGAGCCTACGAGCAGTACTTC
CASSLASGAYEQYF
>few|TRBD1|TRBJ2-2|TRBV23-1
TGCGCCAGCAGTCATTCAGGACAGGGGTTGGGCACCGGGGAGCTGTTTTTT
CASSHSGQGLGTGELFF
>-|TRBD1|TRBJ1-5|TRBV30
TGTGCCTGGAGTAGACAGGGCCTTCAGCCCCAGCATTTT
CAWSRQGLQPQHF
>few|-|TRBJ2-3|TRBV29-1
TGCAGCGCCACGGCGGGCACAGATACGCAGTATTTT
CSATAGTDTQYF
>few|-|TRBJ1-4|TRBV27
TGTGCCAGCAGTACCGAGAGGGCTAATGAAAAACTGTTTTTT
CASSTERANEKLFF
>-|-|TRBJ1-1|TRBV15
TGTGCCACCAGCAGAGATCGAGGGTGGGCCGAAGCTTTCTTT
CATSRDRGWAEAFF
>many|-|TRBJ2-2|TRBV15
TGTGCCACCAGCCTAGCCACCGGGGAGCTGTTTTTT
CATSLATGELFF
>few|-|TRBJ2-5|TRBV29-1
TGCAGCGTTGGAGTCCAAGAGACCCAGTACTTC
CSVGVQETQYF
>few|-|TRBJ2-3|TRBV30
TGTGCCTGGAGTAGCAGCACAGATACGCAGTATTTT
CAWSSSTDTQYF
>-|-|TRBJ2-1|TRBV5-1
TGCGCCAGCAGCTCAACAGGAGACAATGAGCAGTTCTTC
CASSSTGDNEQFF
>few|TRBD2|TRBJ2-1|TRBV11-2
TGTGCCAGCAGCCGAAGGACTAGCGCGAGATCCTACAATGAGCAGTTCTTC
CASSRRTSARSYNEQFF
>few|TRBD1|TRBJ2-7|TRBV5-6
TGTGCCAGCAGGCCGACAGGGGGGGGCTACGAGCAGTACTTC
CASRPTGGGYEQYF
>-|-|TRBJ1-2|TRBV20-1
TGCAGTGCTATTAACAGGGAGGGCTACACCTTC
CSAINREGYTF